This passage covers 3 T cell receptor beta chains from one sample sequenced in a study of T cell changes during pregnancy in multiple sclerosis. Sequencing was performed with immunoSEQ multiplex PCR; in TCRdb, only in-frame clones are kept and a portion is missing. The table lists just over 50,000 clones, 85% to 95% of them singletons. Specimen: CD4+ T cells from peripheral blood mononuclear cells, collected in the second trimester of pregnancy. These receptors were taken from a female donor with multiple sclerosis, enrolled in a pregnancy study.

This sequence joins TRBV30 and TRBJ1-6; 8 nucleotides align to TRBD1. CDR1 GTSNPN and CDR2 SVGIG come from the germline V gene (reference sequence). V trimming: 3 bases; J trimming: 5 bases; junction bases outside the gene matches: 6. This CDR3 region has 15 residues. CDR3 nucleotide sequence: TGTGCCTGGAGACAGGGGGAAGGTCATAATTCACCCCTCCACTTT. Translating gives CAWRQGEGHNSPLHF.

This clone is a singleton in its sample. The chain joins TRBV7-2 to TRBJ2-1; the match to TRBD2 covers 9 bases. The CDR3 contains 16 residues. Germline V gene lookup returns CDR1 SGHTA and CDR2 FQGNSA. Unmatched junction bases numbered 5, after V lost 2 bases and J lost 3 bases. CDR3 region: CASSLWRGGLYNEQFF. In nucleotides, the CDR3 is TGTGCCAGCAGCTTATGGCGGGGGGGCCTCTACAATGAGCAGTTCTTC.

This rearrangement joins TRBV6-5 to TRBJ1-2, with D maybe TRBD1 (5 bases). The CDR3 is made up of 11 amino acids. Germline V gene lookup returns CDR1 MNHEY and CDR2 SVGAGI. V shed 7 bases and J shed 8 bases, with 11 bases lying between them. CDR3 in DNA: TGTGCCAGCACCAAAGGGGTGGGCTACACCTTC. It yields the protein CASTKGVGYTF.